This entry lists 15 T cell receptor beta chains sequenced from one sample in a study of Ad26.COV2.S vaccination and SARS-CoV-2 variants. Documented treatment: around 19 received Ad26.COV2.S at low or high dose, single or two shots; several received placebo; per-sample allocation not given. All samples were drawn on day 63, counting from the first vaccine or placebo injection. The table came from immunoSEQ multiplex PCR; TCRdb's copy has only in-frame clones and leaves some out. The table lists over 400,000 clones, around 91% of them singletons. Sample: peripheral blood, taken in a trial of Ad26.COV2.S vaccine versus placebo. Every receptor here comes from a person aged 18 to 65 who received the Ad26.COV2.S COVID-19 vaccine or a placebo.

The V and J genes are TRBV28 and TRBJ1-2; 9 bases agree with TRBD1. The junction had 3 bases not matched to a gene; V was cut back by 7 bases and J by 3 bases. The CDR3 contains 13 residues. CDR1 is MDHEN and CDR2 is SYDVKM in the germline V gene. This CDR3 is CASKRQGDYGYTF. In DNA, the CDR3 is TGTGCCAGCAAACGACAGGGGGACTATGGCTACACCTTC.

The V and J genes are TRBV7-7 and TRBJ2-2; 11 positions agree with TRBD1. CDR3 length: 16 residues. The trim removed 5 bases at V and 6 bases at J, leaving 8 bases unmatched. Germline V CDR1 and CDR2: SSHAT, FNYEAQ (reference sequence). CDR3 amino acids: CASSPGQGAGSGELFF. The CDR3 DNA reads as TGTGCCAGCAGCCCCGGACAGGGGGCGGGCTCCGGGGAGCTGTTTTTT.

The chain joins TRBV12-3 or TRBV12-4 to TRBJ2-7; TRBD1 might be the D (7 bases). The length of the CDR3 is 13 residues. Trimming removed 3 bases from V and 5 bases from J, with 11 bases in between. The CDR3 bases are TGTGCCAGCAGTTTTGCAGGGGGGAACGAGCAGTACTTC. This sequence encodes CASSFAGGNEQYF.

The gene calls are TRBV12-3 or TRBV12-4 and TRBJ2-7; 8 bases are a match to TRBD1. There are 13 residues in the CDR3. J lost 5 bases, V lost 2 bases, and 2 bases had no gene match. The CDR3 sequence: CASSLYRGDEQYF. Here the CDR3 DNA reads TGTGCCAGCAGTTTATACAGGGGGGACGAGCAGTACTTC.

CDR3 nucleotide sequence: TGTGCCAGCAGCCAAGGCCGAAGAAACGCCGAAGAAAAACTGTTTTTT. Its translation is CASSQGRRNAEEKLFF. The chain combines TRBV3-1 (or the pseudogene TRBV3-2) with TRBJ1-4, with D hard to call. Germline V CDR1 and CDR2: LGHDT, YNNKEL (reference sequence). This CDR3 has 16 residues. Trimming removed 1 base from V and 8 bases from J, with 17 bases in between.

As for this clone: Additional DNA sequences in this sample encode the identical CDR3. The chain combines TRBV28 with TRBJ1-1; D is possibly TRBD1 (5 bases). The CDR3 is 14 amino acids. From germline, CDR1 is MDHEN and CDR2 SYDVKM. The V end lost 3 bases, the J end lost 5 bases, and 13 bases lay between the germline ends. CDR3 protein: CASSLGGAPTEAFF. In nucleotides, the CDR3 is TGTGCCAGCAGTTTGGGTGGGGCACCGACTGAAGCTTTCTTT.

The chain links TRBV6-4 to TRBJ2-1, with D tentatively TRBD1 (5 bases). V lost 3 bases, J lost 10 bases, and 19 bases lay in between. CDR3 size: 15 residues. The germline V gene encodes CDR1 MRHNA and CDR2 SNTAGT. CDR3 DNA sequence: TGTGCCAGCAGTGAAGGGGCTTTCTCTAGTAACGAGCAGTTCTTC. Its translation: CASSEGAFSSNEQFF.

This clone came up a few times. This chain connects TRBV11-2 to TRBJ2-2, with D perhaps being TRBD1 or TRBD2 (5 bases each). V was pared by 5 bases and J by 2 bases, with 15 bases between. There are 16 residues in the CDR3. The germline CDR1 and CDR2 sequences are SGHAT and FQNNGV. The CDR3 nucleotides read TGTGCCAGCAGCCTGGAATGGGGGAGAAACACCGGGGAGCTGTTTTTT. Translating it yields CASSLEWGRNTGELFF.

The chain employs TRBV27 and TRBJ1-1, with D hard to call. The CDR3 spans 14 residues. CDR1 and CDR2 from the germline V gene are MNHEY and SMNVEV (reference sequence). V was clipped by 3 bases and J by 4 bases, with 12 bases between them. The CDR3 loop is CASSFLRWGTEAFF. CDR3 nucleotide sequence: TGTGCCAGCAGTTTCCTTCGTTGGGGCACTGAAGCTTTCTTT.

CDR3 in DNA: TGTGCCAGCAGGGCCGGGACATTAACGACGAACACTGAAGCTTTCTTT. This sequence encodes CASRAGTLTTNTEAFF. This sequence joins TRBV7-8 and TRBJ1-1; D possibly corresponds to TRBD1 (6 bases). The germline CDR1 and CDR2 sequences are SGHVS and FQNEAQ. The V end lost 6 bases, the J end lost 1 base, and 18 bases lay between the germline ends. The CDR3 is 16 residues long.

The chain links TRBV19 to TRBJ2-7; the D is unclear. From germline, CDR1 is LNHDA and CDR2 SQIVND (reference sequence). The CDR3 is made up of 13 amino acids. V was clipped by 3 bases and J by 6 bases, with 12 bases between them. DNA of the CDR3: TGTGCCAGTAGTATTGGTGGGTCGGGCGAGCAGTACTTC. Translation: CASSIGGSGEQYF.

V usage is TRBV5-6 and J usage is TRBJ2-7, with D perhaps being TRBD1 or TRBD2 (5 bases each). The CDR3 is made up of 14 amino acids. CDR1 and CDR2 from the germline V gene are SGHDT and YYEEEE. Trimming took 3 bases from V and 4 from J, leaving 14 bases between them. CDR3: CASSSSGTQYEQYF. The CDR3 DNA sequence: TGTGCCAGCAGCTCGTCCGGGACGCAGTACGAGCAGTACTTC.

V usage is TRBV11-3 and J usage is TRBJ1-1, with D unclear. Trimming shortened V by 5 bases and J by 2 bases, and 9 bases separated the two germline ends. This CDR3 region has 13 residues. Germline loops: CDR1 SGHNT, CDR2 YENEEA. Here the CDR3 DNA reads TGTGCCAGCAGCCCTACCCGAAACACTGAAGCTTTCTTT. Translated, it gives CASSPTRNTEAFF.

The chain uses TRBV5-8 and TRBJ1-2; weak D call: TRBD1 (5 bases). Trimming cost V 0 bases and J 4 bases, with 7 bases left between them. Germline lookup yields CDR1 SGHTS and CDR2 YDEGEE. The CDR3 length is 13 residues. The CDR3: CASSLGQFYGYTF. CDR3 bases: TGTGCCAGCAGCTTGGGACAGTTCTATGGCTACACCTTC. The full variable domain, its missing parts supplied by reference TRBV5-8 and TRBJ1-2, is EAGVTQSPTHLIKTRGQQATLRCSPISGHTSVYWYQQALGLGLQFLLWYDEGEERNRGNFPPRFSGRQFPNYSSELNVNALELEDSALYLCASSLGQFYGYTFGSGTRLTVV.

The chain has TRBV7-8 and TRBJ2-7; D uncertain. The V end was cut by 0 bases, the J end by 4 bases, with 10 bases between. The CDR3 totals 14 residues. Per the germline V gene, CDR1 is SGHVS and CDR2 is FQNEAQ. The CDR3 loop is CASSLALRLYEQYF. The CDR3 DNA reads as TGTGCCAGCAGCTTAGCGCTGAGGCTGTACGAGCAGTACTTC.